Shown below are 14 T cell receptor beta chains from a single sample sequenced in a study of shared clonotypes between healthy human individuals. Generated by immunoSEQ multiplex PCR, the TCRdb table keeps only in-frame clones and is missing some. The profile shows some 2.1 million clones, 85% to 95% of them singletons. Source material: naive CD4+ T cells sorted from blood. Subset meaning: CD45RA+ positively selected. The receptors were sampled from a man aged 18 to 29 in good health.

The CDR3 sequence is CASSSPLSRQVTGELFF. CDR3 sequence (DNA): TGTGCCAGCAGCTCCCCCCTGAGTCGACAGGTCACCGGGGAGCTGTTTTTT. V usage is TRBV11-3 and J usage is TRBJ2-2; maybe TRBD1 (6 bases). Trimming left V 4 bases short and J 4 bases short, with 19 bases between. This CDR3 contains 17 residues. Germline V CDR1 and CDR2: SGHNT, YENEEA.

In nucleotides, the CDR3 is TGTGCCAGCAGGGAGCGGGGAACCCTTGGGAATGAGCAGTTCTTC. Its protein is CASRERGTLGNEQFF. The V gene is TRBV7-2, the J gene TRBJ2-1, with 7 bases lining up with TRBD2. CDR1 SGHTA and CDR2 FQGNSA come from the germline V gene. The CDR3 loop spans 15 amino acids. Trimming removed 6 bases from V and 7 bases from J; junction bases left unmatched: 12.

The chain links TRBV19 to TRBJ1-2; D is uncertain. The V end was cut by 10 bases, the J end by 2 bases, with 11 bases between. CDR3 length: 12 residues. Germline loops: CDR1 LNHDA, CDR2 SQIVND (reference sequence). The CDR3 coding sequence is TGTGCCATCCCCAGCGGCAACTATGGCTACACCTTC. Encoded protein: CAIPSGNYGYTF.

The chain combines TRBV5-4 with TRBJ1-2; D is unclear. The CDR3 totals 14 residues. Between the trimmed V and J ends, which lost 4 bases and 1 base, there was a span of 11 bases. From germline, CDR1 is SGHNT and CDR2 YYREEE (reference sequence). CDR3 coding DNA: TGTGCCAGCAGCCGAGACAACATTAACTATGGCTACACCTTC. This translates into CASSRDNINYGYTF. Full variable domain (missing parts from reference TRBV5-4 and TRBJ1-2): ETGVTQSPTHLIKTRGQQVTLRCSSQSGHNTVSWYQQALGQGPQFIFQYYREEENGRGNFPPRFSGLQFPNYSSELNVNALELDDSALYLCASSRDNINYGYTFGSGTRLTVV.

As to this clone: A much larger clone differs by one base, so this may be a read error. The same CDR3 also results from other DNA sequences found in this sample. The genes are TRBV9 and TRBJ1-6; TRBD1 might be the D (5 bases). The CDR3 spans 15 residues. Germline CDR1 is SGDLS and CDR2 is YYNGEE. Trimming stripped 0 bases from V and 6 bases from J, with 10 bases between. CDR3 loop: CASSVVQGPNSPLHF. The CDR3, as DNA: TGTGCCAGCAGCGTAGTGCAGGGCCCTAATTCACCCCTCCACTTT.

This sequence joins TRBV7-2 and TRBJ2-3; TRBD2 matches 7 bases. The CDR3 length is 16 residues. V shed 5 bases and J 4 bases; nucleotides not matched to a gene: 12. CDR1 SGHTA and CDR2 FQGNSA come from the germline V gene. CDR3 DNA sequence: TGTGCCAGCAGCCACGGTGGAGGGCGGGAGCCAGATACGCAGTATTTT. It translates to CASSHGGGREPDTQYF.

The chain couples TRBV9 to TRBJ1-2, with unresolved D. This CDR3 contains 16 residues. Trimming removed 3 bases from V and 4 bases from J, with 19 bases in between. In germline, CDR1 is SGDLS, CDR2 YYNGEE. DNA of the CDR3: TGTGCCAGCAGCGCGTTCCGGGAAGACCTTTTCTATGGCTACACCTTC. It codes for CASSAFREDLFYGYTF. Combining the CDR3 with reference TRBV9 and TRBJ1-2 gives the whole variable domain DSGVTQTPKHLITATGQRVTLRCSPRSGDLSVYWYQQSLDQGLQFLIQYYNGEERAKGNILERFSAQQFPDLHSELNLSSLELGDSALYFCASSAFREDLFYGYTFGSGTRLTVV.

V is TRBV18 and J is TRBJ2-7, with D possibly being TRBD1 or TRBD2 (6 bases each). Germline V CDR1 and CDR2: KGHSH, LQKENI. The V end lost 3 bases, the J end lost 6 bases, and 15 bases lay between the germline ends. The length of the CDR3 is 14 residues. The CDR3 DNA reads as TGTGCCAGCTCACCCCGGGACACGGAGGGCGAGCAGTACTTC. Its protein product is CASSPRDTEGEQYF. Using reference TRBV18 and TRBJ2-7 for the parts outside the CDR3, the full variable domain is NAGVMQNPRHLVRRRGQEARLRCSPMKGHSHVYWYRQLPEEGLKFMVYLQKENIIDESGMPKERFSAEFPKEGPSILRIQQVVRGDSAAYFCASSPRDTEGEQYFGPGTRLTVT.

This clone was seen just once. J is TRBJ2-3 and V is TRBV10-3; D is undetermined. Germline V lookup: CDR1 ENHRY, CDR2 SYGVKD. The CDR3 is 13 residues long. The V gene lost 3 bases and the J gene lost 5 bases, with 9 bases spanning the gap. The CDR3 DNA follows: TGTGCCATCAGTGACTCTTCGGGAGATACGCAGTATTTT. Encoded protein: CAISDSSGDTQYF.

The rearrangement links TRBV7-2 to TRBJ2-7, with a possible D match to TRBD1 (6 bases). This CDR3 has 15 residues. V was trimmed by 5 bases and J by 3 bases, leaving 17 bases between them. Germline loops: CDR1 SGHTA, CDR2 FQGNSA. The CDR3 sequence is CASSRQVSGDYEQYF. The CDR3 DNA reads as TGTGCCAGCAGCCGACAGGTCTCAGGGGACTACGAGCAGTACTTC.

The V call is TRBV18, the J call TRBJ2-7; no firm D call. From germline, CDR1 is KGHSH and CDR2 LQKENI. V was cut by 5 bases and J by 3 bases, with 8 bases left in between. The CDR3 is 12 residues long. CDR3 in DNA: TGTGCCAGCTCAGGTATGAACTACGAGCAGTACTTC. It is translated as CASSGMNYEQYF.

This chain links TRBV10-3 with TRBJ2-1; D is possibly TRBD2 (5 bases). CDR1 and CDR2 from the germline V gene are ENHRY and SYGVKD. CDR3 length: 16 residues. The V end was cut by 0 bases, the J end by 8 bases, with 17 bases between. For the CDR3, the DNA is TGTGCCATCAGTGAGTCGGACGGGAAGATAACCTATGAGCAGTTCTTC. Translation: CAISESDGKITYEQFF.

The V and J genes are TRBV11-3 and TRBJ2-3, with D maybe TRBD1 (5 bases). Trimming cost V 0 bases and J 5 bases, with 6 bases left between them. Per germline, CDR1 SGHNT and CDR2 YENEEA. The CDR3 is made up of 13 amino acids. The CDR3 nucleotides are TGTGCCAGCAGCTTAGACAGGGAAGATACGCAGTATTTT. This encodes CASSLDREDTQYF.

This chain uses TRBV2 with TRBJ1-2, with TRBD1 matching 7 bases. The ends lost 5 bases at V and 1 base at J; junction bases unmatched: 10. Germline values: CDR1 SNHLY, CDR2 FYNNEI. The CDR3 is 16 amino acids. The CDR3 reads CASSREGALLNYGYTF. The DNA for the CDR3 is TGTGCCAGCAGTCGGGAGGGGGCCCTCCTTAACTATGGCTACACCTTC.